These 5 T cell receptor beta chains share one sample of origin, sequenced in a study of radiotherapy plus CTLA-4 blockade in lung cancer. Profiled with immunoSEQ multiplex PCR; TCRdb holds only in-frame clones, not every one. The sample yields 55,000 to 75,000 clones, approximately 76% seen once. The specimen was peripheral blood, collected from a patient treated with radiotherapy plus ipilimumab. Source of these receptors: a human donor with non-small cell lung cancer whose response to radiotherapy plus ipilimumab could not be evaluated. Some clones in this sample may be carry-over from other donors' samples.

The chain carries TRBV28 and TRBJ1-2; no clear D gene. Germline lookup yields CDR1 MDHEN and CDR2 SYDVKM. The CDR3 runs 12 residues. Trimming removed 6 bases from V and 7 bases from J, with 12 bases in between. The CDR3 nucleotides are TGTGCCAGCAGCGGGGTGGGGTTTGGCTACACCTTC. This codes for CASSGVGFGYTF.

The chain couples TRBV27 to TRBJ2-4; the match to TRBD1 covers 8 bases. The V gene end was trimmed by 8 bases and the J gene end by 3 bases; junction bases not matched to a gene: 3. Germline loops: CDR1 MNHEY, CDR2 SMNVEV (reference sequence). The CDR3 runs to 13 residues. The CDR3 DNA sequence: TGTGCCAGCCAGGGACAGGTCAAAAACATTCAGTACTTC. It encodes CASQGQVKNIQYF.

The chain uses TRBV6-4 and TRBJ1-2; D may be TRBD1 (6 bases). Germline V gene lookup returns CDR1 MRHNA and CDR2 SNTAGT. Trimming shortened V by 11 bases and J by 5 bases, and 15 bases separated the two germline ends. The length of the CDR3 is 12 residues. CDR3 DNA: TGTGCCGCAGGGGATGGCCGGTATGGCTACACCTTC. This translates into CAAGDGRYGYTF.

The count of this clone is one. The chain joins TRBV6-5 to TRBJ2-7; a possible D gene is TRBD1 (6 bases). Germline CDR1 is MNHEY and CDR2 is SVGAGI. CDR3 length: 14 residues. V lost 3 bases and J lost 3, with 12 bases in between. DNA of the CDR3: TGTGCCAGCAGTTATCAGGGGACCCACTACGAGCAGTACTTC. Encoded protein: CASSYQGTHYEQYF.

This sequence joins TRBV9 and TRBJ2-3; 10 bases match TRBD2. The CDR3 sequence is 15 residues long. Germline lookup yields CDR1 SGDLS and CDR2 YYNGEE. V shed 6 bases, J shed 5 bases, and the junction held 9 bases outside the gene matches. For the CDR3, the DNA is TGTGCCAGCACCCGAGCGGGGGGGCGGGGAGATACGCAGTATTTT. This codes for CASTRAGGRGDTQYF.